In this sample, the clone carrying this T cell receptor beta chain turned up a few times. Its antigen is unidentified. This entry is derived from a study of T cells after yellow fever vaccination. Study as a whole: Low-cell-number fractions underwent preparation using SMART-Seq v4 Ultra Low Input. Study-level findings and limits: FACS-sorted repertoires could harbor abundant contaminating bulk-population clonotypes. It was the secondary response that reached its peak faster, day 5 versus 15, but it was weaker.

Germline V gene lookup returns CDR1 LNHDA and CDR2 SQIVND (reference sequence). This CDR3 spans 14 amino acids. With 7 bases clipped from V and 10 bases from J, the junction kept 10 bases outside the gene matches. Template switching with 5'RACE generated the TCR cDNA and added a universal primer site and UMIs. TCRdb processed the 5' RACE reads anew with MiXCR; each CDR3 protein has one entry. Of under 300,000 distinct CDR3 sequences in the sample, less than 8.5% were seen once. The clonotype comes from a man aged 25-45 years who received the YFV17D yellow fever vaccine. The V call is TRBV19, the J call TRBJ2-1; 10 bases map to TRBD2. The starting material was CD4+ T cells sorted from PBMCs, obtained 15 days after the yellow fever booster vaccination. The CDR3 region has the DNA TGTGCCAGTACCCTAGGGACTAGCGATGAAGAGCAGTTCTTC. Translation gives CASTLGTSDEEQFF.